The TCR beta chain described here comes from a study of cytomegalovirus exposure and HLA in healthy donors. Regarding the study as a whole: TCR association rates varied by HLA locus in a later analysis, with DRB1 highest and HLA-C lowest. High sensitivity and specificity were reportedly achieved when the classifier diagnosed cytomegalovirus status. Association of a missense DCLRE1C variant with TCR beta V- and J-gene trimming was reported in a later analysis.

Trimming left V 3 bases short and J 6 bases short, with 15 bases between. The CDR3 is 15 residues long. Germline CDR1 is MNHEY and CDR2 is SVGAGI. Concerning this clone itself: Its antigen remains unidentified.

The PCR made use of 60 Vbeta and 13 Jbeta primers. Assay: immunoSEQ multiplex PCR; the TCRdb copy retains only in-frame clones and omits some. The table lists fewer than 200,000 clones, about 82% of them singletons. The chain links TRBV6-5 to TRBJ2-1; perhaps TRBD1 as D (5 bases). Material: PBMCs. The sequence came from a woman between 18 and 29 years old in good health and CMV-seronegative. CDR3 sequence (DNA): TGTGCCAGCAGTTATGGTTCAGGGTATACCAATGAGCAGTTCTTC. It encodes CASSYGSGYTNEQFF.